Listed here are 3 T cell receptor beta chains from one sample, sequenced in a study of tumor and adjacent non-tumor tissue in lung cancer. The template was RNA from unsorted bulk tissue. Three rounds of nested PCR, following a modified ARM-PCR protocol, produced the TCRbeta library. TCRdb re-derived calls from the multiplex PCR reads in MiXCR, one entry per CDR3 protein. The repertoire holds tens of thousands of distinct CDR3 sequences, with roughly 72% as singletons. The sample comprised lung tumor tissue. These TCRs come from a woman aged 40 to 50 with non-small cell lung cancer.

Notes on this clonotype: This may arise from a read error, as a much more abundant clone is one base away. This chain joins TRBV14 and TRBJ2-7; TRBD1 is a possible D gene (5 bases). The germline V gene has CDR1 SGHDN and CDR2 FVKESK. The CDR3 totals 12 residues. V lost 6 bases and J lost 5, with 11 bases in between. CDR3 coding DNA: TGTGCCAGCAGGGCACAGGCGAACGAGCAGTACTTC. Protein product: CASRAQANEQYF.

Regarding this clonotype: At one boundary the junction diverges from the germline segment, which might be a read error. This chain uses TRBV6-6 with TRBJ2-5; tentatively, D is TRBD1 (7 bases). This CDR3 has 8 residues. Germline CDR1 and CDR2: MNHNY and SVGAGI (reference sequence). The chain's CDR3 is CVSSQGGF. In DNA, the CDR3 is TGTGTCAGCAGTCAGGGGGGTTTC.

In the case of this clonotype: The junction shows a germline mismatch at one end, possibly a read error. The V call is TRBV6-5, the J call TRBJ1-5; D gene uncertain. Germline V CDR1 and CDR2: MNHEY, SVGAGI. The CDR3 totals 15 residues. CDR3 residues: CASSYTTVADQPQHF. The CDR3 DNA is TGTGCCAGCAGTTACACCACAGTGGCAGATCAGCCCCAACATTTT.